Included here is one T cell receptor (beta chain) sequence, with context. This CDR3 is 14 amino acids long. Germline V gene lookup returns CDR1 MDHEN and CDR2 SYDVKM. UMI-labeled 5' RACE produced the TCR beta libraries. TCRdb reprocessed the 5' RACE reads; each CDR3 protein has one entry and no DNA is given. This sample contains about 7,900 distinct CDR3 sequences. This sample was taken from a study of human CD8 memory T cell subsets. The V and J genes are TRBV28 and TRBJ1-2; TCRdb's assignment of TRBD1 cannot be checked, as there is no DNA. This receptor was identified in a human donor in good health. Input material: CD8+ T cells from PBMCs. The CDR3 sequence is CASSAGDRDYGYTF.